Listed below are T cell receptor beta chains from one sample, sequenced in a study of cytomegalovirus exposure and HLA in healthy donors. Assay used: immunoSEQ multiplex PCR; TCRdb lists only in-frame clones, some missing. The sample holds some 130,000 clones, 65% to 80% seen once. Sequencing was performed on PBMCs. The receptors derive from a man aged 35-49 years in good health and CMV-seronegative. Each CDR3 is given with its conserved first and last residue. D genes are given only for firm matches. Expanded clones get a size class; other rows say once, few or many, or leave the size out.

v_gene	j_gene	abundance	d_gene	CDR3nt	CDR3aa
TRBV28	TRBJ1-1	NA	NA	TGTGCCAGCAGGGAAGGACAGAAGAACACTGAAGCTTTCTTT	CASREGQKNTEAFF
TRBV7-8	TRBJ2-7	NA	NA	TGTGCCAGCAGCACCGGGACACCCTGGGAGCAGTACTTC	CASSTGTPWEQYF
TRBV5-4	TRBJ1-1	NA	NA	TGTGCCAGCAGCTTGCCCAAGGGAGCGGCGAACACTGAAGCTTTCTTT	CASSLPKGAANTEAFF
TRBV7-9	TRBJ2-5	NA	TRBD1	TGTGCCAGCAGAAGACAGGGGGGAAGGCAAGAGACCCAGTACTTC	CASRRQGGRQETQYF
TRBV30	TRBJ1-1	NA	NA	TGTGCCTGGAGTGTATTTTTCATCGGGGAGATATTGAACACTGAAGCTTTCTTT	CAWSVFFIGEILNTEAFF
TRBV30	TRBJ1-6	NA	NA	TGTGCCCGTAAAACGTCACAGGGTAATTCCCCCCTCCACTTT	CARKTSQGNSPLHF
TRBV7-9	TRBJ2-7	NA	TRBD1	TGTGCCAGCGTCCCGACAGGGCTTAAGGTCGAGCAGTACTTC	CASVPTGLKVEQYF
TRBV4-1	TRBJ1-5	NA	NA	TGCGCCAGCAGCCAAGAGGCTCCCCAGGGGTGGAGCAATCAGCCCCAGCATTTT	CASSQEAPQGWSNQPQHF
TRBV19	TRBJ1-5	NA	NA	TGTGCCAGTAGCGAGGCAGAGAATCAGCCCCAGCATTTT	CASSEAENQPQHF
TRBV18	TRBJ2-3	NA	NA	TGTGCCAGCTCACCGGCAGGGGCGCCAGATACGCAGTATTTT	CASSPAGAPDTQYF
TRBV5-6	TRBJ1-4	many	TRBD1	TGTGCCAGCAGCTTGTGGCGACAGGGGTTAGAAAAACTGTTTTTT	CASSLWRQGLEKLFF
TRBV19	TRBJ1-2	NA	NA	TGTGCCAGTAGTATACCCACAGCAGCGGTCTATGGCTACACCTTC	CASSIPTAAVYGYTF
TRBV5-6	TRBJ2-1	NA	TRBD2	TGTGCCAGCAGCTCACTAGCGCGTGAGCAGTTCTTC	CASSSLAREQFF
TRBV5-1	TRBJ2-7	NA	TRBD1	TGCGCCAGCAGCTTGCAAGTGGGGCAGGGGGCGAACGAGCAGTACTTC	CASSLQVGQGANEQYF
TRBV9	TRBJ2-7	few	NA	TGTGCCAGCAGCGTAGCCGGGGAACCCTACGAGCAGTACTTC	CASSVAGEPYEQYF
TRBV7-6	TRBJ1-2	NA	NA	TGTGCCAGCAGCTTACACCACAGAAACTATGGCTACACCTTC	CASSLHHRNYGYTF
TRBV6-7	TRBJ1-1	once	TRBD1	TGTGCCAGGACCGGACAGGGTCCGGTCACTGAAGCTTTCTTT	CARTGQGPVTEAFF
TRBV7-2	TRBJ2-3	once	TRBD1	TGTGCCAGCAGCTTAGGGACAGGGGTTCTGGATACGCAGTATTTT	CASSLGTGVLDTQYF
TRBV18	TRBJ1-4	few	NA	TGTGCCAGCTCGCCTCGACAGGTTGGAAACGAAAAACTGTTTTTT	CASSPRQVGNEKLFF
TRBV4-1	TRBJ2-7	few	TRBD1	TGCGCCAGCAGCCAAGCACCGGGACAGAAGGGCGAGCAGTACTTC	CASSQAPGQKGEQYF
TRBV19	TRBJ2-2	NA	TRBD2	TGTGCCAGTAGTCCCGGGAGGGCCGGGGCCGGGGAGCTGTTTTTT	CASSPGRAGAGELFF
TRBV27	TRBJ2-5	once	TRBD2	TGTGCCAGCAGTGCCGGGACTAGGGGGGAGACCCAGTACTTC	CASSAGTRGETQYF
TRBV7-2	TRBJ2-3	few	TRBD2	TGTGCCAGCAGCTCGGGACTAGCGGGAGGGGCAGATACGCAGTATTTT	CASSSGLAGGADTQYF
TRBV7-3	TRBJ1-2	NA	NA	TGTGCCAGCAGACCAGACAGTAACTATGGCTACACCTTC	CASRPDSNYGYTF
TRBV19	TRBJ2-5	NA	NA	TGTGCCAGTAGTGGTATACAGGGTCCAGCGGAGACCCAGTACTTC	CASSGIQGPAETQYF
TRBV27	TRBJ2-7	NA	NA	TGTGCCAGCAGTTTGGGCAGGGTAGGCAACGAGCAGTACTTC	CASSLGRVGNEQYF
TRBV28	TRBJ1-5	NA	NA	TGTGCCAGCAGTTTAACGGCAGGGGATCAGCCCCAGCATTTT	CASSLTAGDQPQHF
TRBV25-1	TRBJ2-1	NA	NA	TGTGCCAGCAGTCGGGAGACAGCCTACAATGAGCAGTTCTTC	CASSRETAYNEQFF
TRBV6-6	TRBJ1-5	NA	TRBD1	TGTGCCACTCGGACAGGGGGCGGTAATCAGCCCCAGCATTTT	CATRTGGGNQPQHF
TRBV7-2	TRBJ2-7	NA	NA	TGTGCCAGCAGCTTAGAGGACTACCATTACGAGCAGTACTTC	CASSLEDYHYEQYF
TRBV7-2	TRBJ2-3	NA	NA	TGTGCCAGCAGCTTAGCTCTGCAGGGAACAGATACGCAGTATTTT	CASSLALQGTDTQYF
TRBV6-5	TRBJ2-5	NA	TRBD2	TGTGCCAGCAGTCAACAGACTAGCGGGAGACAGACCCAGTACTTC	CASSQQTSGRQTQYF
TRBV29-1	TRBJ2-3	few	NA	TGCAGCACCCGTCGGCGCCCCCAGACTTCTAGCACAGATACGCAGTATTTT	CSTRRRPQTSSTDTQYF
TRBV30	TRBJ1-1	NA	NA	TGTGCCTCCGTACCCAGGGGGAACACTGAAGCTTTCTTT	CASVPRGNTEAFF
TRBV4-2	TRBJ1-2	NA	TRBD1	TGTGCCAGCAGCCAAGAAGGGTATGCAGGGGGTAACTATGGCTACACCTTC	CASSQEGYAGGNYGYTF
TRBV2	TRBJ2-3	NA	TRBD2	TGTGCCAGCAGTGGCGGGACTAGCGATACGCAGTATTTT	CASSGGTSDTQYF
TRBV30	TRBJ1-1	NA	NA	TGTGCCTGGAGTGTACTAGGCAACACTGAAGCTTTCTTT	CAWSVLGNTEAFF
TRBV1	TRBJ2-2	NA	NA	TGCACCAGCAGCCGATACTCTCTAGGGGTCGAAACGGCCGGGGAGCTGTTTTTT	CTSSRYSLGVETAGELFF
TRBV20-1	TRBJ1-1	NA	TRBD1	TGCAGTGCAAACGGACAGGGAGCTTTCTTT	CSANGQGAFF
TRBV9	TRBJ1-1	NA	NA	TGTGCCAGCAGCCCCAAGAGGGCGGGGTGGGACACTGAAGCTTTCTTT	CASSPKRAGWDTEAFF
TRBV5-3	TRBJ1-5	NA	NA	TGTGCCAGAAGCAAAAATCGGGACAACCTCCTGTATAGCAATCAGCCCCAGCATTTT	CARSKNRDNLLYSNQPQHF
TRBV4-3	TRBJ1-6	NA	NA	TGCGCCAGCAGCCAAGGGGCCCGGGGGGATAATTCACCCCTCCACTTT	CASSQGARGDNSPLHF
TRBV28	TRBJ1-2	NA	TRBD1	TGTGCCAGCAGTCACCGGGACAGGACGATCTATGGCTACACCTTC	CASSHRDRTIYGYTF
TRBV20-1	TRBJ2-5	NA	NA	TGCAGTGCTACAGAAGAGACCCAGTACTTC	CSATEETQYF
TRBV19	TRBJ1-5	NA	NA	TGTGCCAGTAGTATAGCCGGCGGCAGCAATCAGCCCCAGCATTTT	CASSIAGGSNQPQHF
TRBV20-1	TRBJ2-3	NA	NA	TGCAGTGCTAGAGGCGGCAATACGCAGTATTTT	CSARGGNTQYF
TRBV9	TRBJ2-3	NA	TRBD2	TGTGCCAGCAGCGTATCGTCGGGAGGGGGCACAGATACGCAGTATTTT	CASSVSSGGGTDTQYF
TRBV28	TRBJ1-5	NA	NA	TGTGCCAGCAGTTTACTGGGAGATGGGGATAGCAATCAGCCCCAGCATTTT	CASSLLGDGDSNQPQHF
TRBV11-2	TRBJ1-1	NA	NA	TGTGCCAGCAGCTTAACAGCAAGACGGGGAACTGAAGCTTTCTTT	CASSLTARRGTEAFF
TRBV28	TRBJ2-7	NA	TRBD2	TGTGCCAGCAGGGGAGGGGCTAGCGGGGAAGATTACGAGCAGTACTTC	CASRGGASGEDYEQYF
TRBV5-4	TRBJ2-7	NA	TRBD1	TGTGCCAGCAGCCTTGGGTGGGGGACAGGGGGCGACCACGAGCAGTACTTC	CASSLGWGTGGDHEQYF
TRBV5-4	TRBJ1-4	NA	TRBD1	TGTGCCAGCAGCTCGGGACAGGGGAACGGTGAAAAACTGTTTTTT	CASSSGQGNGEKLFF
TRBV5-1	TRBJ1-1	NA	TRBD1	TGCGCCAGCAGCTTTTCCACCGGGACAGACACTGAAGCTTTCTTT	CASSFSTGTDTEAFF
TRBV10-2	TRBJ2-2	NA	NA	TGCGCCAGCAGTGATCAGGGAACCGGGGAGCTGTTTTTT	CASSDQGTGELFF